This T cell receptor beta chain originates from a study of cytomegalovirus exposure and HLA in healthy donors. The study's findings and limits: Most TCRs appeared rarely, but some public TCRs recurred in many donors. In vitro testing confirmed three CMV-associated chains as specific for CMV antigens.

For this clone: Antigen: not known.

The donors belonged to the roughly 120-subject validation cohort, separate from the roughly 710-subject first cohort. The assay was immunoSEQ multiplex PCR, and TCRdb's table has in-frame clones only and misses some. The repertoire includes about 360,000 clones, 70% to 90% of them detected once, and 0.83% sits in the top ten. The clonotype was recovered from a woman in her late teens or twenties in good health and CMV-seronegative. The sequencing sample was made of PBMCs.

CDR3 protein: CASSLSTGDGYTF. The CDR3 nucleotides read TGTGCCAGCAGCTTGTCCACAGGGGATGGCTACACCTTC. The V gene is TRBV7-9, the J gene TRBJ1-2, with 7 bases aligning to TRBD1. With 3 bases clipped from V and 6 bases from J, the junction kept 4 bases outside the gene matches. CDR3 length: 13 amino acids. In germline, CDR1 is SEHNR, CDR2 FQNEAQ (reference sequence).